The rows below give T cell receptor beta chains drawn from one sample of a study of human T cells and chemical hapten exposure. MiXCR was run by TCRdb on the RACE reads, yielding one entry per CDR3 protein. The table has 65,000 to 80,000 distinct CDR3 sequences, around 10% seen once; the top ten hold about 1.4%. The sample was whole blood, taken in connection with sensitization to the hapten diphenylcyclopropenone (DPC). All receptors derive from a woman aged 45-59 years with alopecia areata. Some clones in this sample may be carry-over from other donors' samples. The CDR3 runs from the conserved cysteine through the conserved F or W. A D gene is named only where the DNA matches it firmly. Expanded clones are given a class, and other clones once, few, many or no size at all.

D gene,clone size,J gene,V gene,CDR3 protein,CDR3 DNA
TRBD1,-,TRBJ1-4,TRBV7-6,CASSLGTENEKLFF,TGTGCCAGCAGCCTAGGGACAGAGAATGAAAAACTGTTTTTT
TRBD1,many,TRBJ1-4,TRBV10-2,CASSEGTGTEKLFF,TGCGCCAGCAGTGAAGGGACAGGGACTGAAAAACTGTTTTTT
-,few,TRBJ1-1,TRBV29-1,CSVDLANTEAFF,TGCAGCGTTGACTTGGCTAACACTGAAGCTTTCTTT
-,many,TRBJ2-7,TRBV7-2,CASSLVSLPGEQYF,TGTGCCAGCAGCTTAGTGAGCTTGCCTGGCGAGCAGTACTTC
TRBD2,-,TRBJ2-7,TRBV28,CASSLAGGAYEQYF,TGTGCCAGCAGTCTAGCGGGAGGAGCCTACGAGCAGTACTTC
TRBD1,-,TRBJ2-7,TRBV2,CASRGTGAYEQYF,TGTGCCAGCAGAGGGACAGGGGCTTACGAGCAGTACTTC
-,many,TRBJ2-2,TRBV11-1,CASSLGANTGELFF,TGTGCCAGCAGCTTAGGGGCGAACACCGGGGAGCTGTTTTTT
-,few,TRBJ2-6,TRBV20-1,CSARVDSGANVLTF,TGCAGTGCTAGAGTGGACTCTGGGGCCAACGTCCTGACTTTC
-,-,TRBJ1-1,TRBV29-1,CSVQGMLNTEAFF,TGCAGCGTTCAGGGGATGTTGAACACTGAAGCTTTCTTT
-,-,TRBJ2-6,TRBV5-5,CASSLDPAAANVLTF,TGTGCCAGCAGCTTGGATCCAGCTGCGGCCAACGTCCTGACTTTC
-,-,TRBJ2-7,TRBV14,CASSHQGGNEQYF,TGTGCCAGCAGCCACCAAGGTGGTAACGAGCAGTACTTC
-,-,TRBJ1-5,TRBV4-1,CASSQDTRGGNQPQHF,TGCGCCAGCAGCCAAGATACGCGCGGTGGCAATCAGCCCCAGCATTTT
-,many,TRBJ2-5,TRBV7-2,CASSPEIVIETQYF,TGTGCCAGCAGCCCCGAGATTGTTATAGAGACCCAGTACTTC
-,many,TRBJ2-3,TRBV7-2,CASSLVGADASTDTQYF,TGTGCCAGCAGCTTAGTAGGGGCAGACGCATCCACAGATACGCAGTATTTT
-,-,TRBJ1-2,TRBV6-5,CASSYSLRAGYTF,TGTGCCAGCAGTTACTCGCTAAGGGCTGGCTACACCTTC